The next 23 T cell receptor beta chains were all read from a single sample in a study of CXCR3-negative and CXCR3-positive naive CD8 T cells. Each TRB cDNA library was prepared by 5' RACE (with UMI labels). TCRdb re-called the 5' RACE reads and gives one entry per CDR3 protein, without DNA. This listing includes some 130,000 distinct CDR3 sequences. Sequencing input: naive CXCR3- CD8+ T cells from blood. Indicated subset: CD45RO-CCR7+CD27+CD95- naive CD8+ T cells lacking CXCR3 (TNR3-). The receptors derive from a human donor in good health. Some clones in this sample may be carry-over from other donors' samples.

The chain combines TRBV12-3 or TRBV12-4 with TRBJ2-3; the D gene TCRdb calls, TRBD2, cannot be checked with no DNA. The CDR3 length is 15 residues. The CDR3 spells CASSRLAGAEDTQYF.

This chain links TRBV12-3 or TRBV12-4 with TRBJ1-1; TCRdb picks TRBD1, but there is no DNA to check that call. The CDR3 totals 14 residues. This CDR3 reads CASSGRDTNTEAFF.

This chain uses TRBV10-3 with TRBJ2-7; TCRdb designates TRBD2, a call that cannot be tested without DNA. Germline CDR1 ENHRY, CDR2 SYGVKD. The CDR3 loop spans 14 amino acids. CDR3 in amino acids: CAISAASGTCEQYF.

The chain has TRBV12-3 or TRBV12-4 and TRBJ1-2; TCRdb's D call, TRBD1, is unchecked because there is no DNA. This CDR3 has 14 amino acids. This CDR3 reads CASSLGGMPMGYTF.

This chain joins TRBV2 and TRBJ2-7; TCRdb returns TRBD1, unconfirmable since there is no DNA. The CDR3 is made up of 15 amino acids. Germline values: CDR1 SNHLY, CDR2 FYNNEI. CDR3: CASSEVGTLNYEQYF.

This chain links TRBV29-1 with TRBJ2-3; TCRdb's D call of TRBD2 is untestable without DNA. This CDR3 contains 19 residues. From germline, CDR1 is SQVTM and CDR2 ANQGSEA. CDR3 loop: CSVARRASGGTRGTDTQYF.

The chain joins TRBV18 to TRBJ2-7; with no DNA, the TCRdb D assignment of TRBD1 cannot be verified. The length of the CDR3 is 13 residues. The V gene's germline CDR1 is KGHSH and CDR2 LQKENI. The CDR3 sequence is CASSLPGAGEQYF.

The V and J genes are TRBV10-3 and TRBJ2-5; TCRdb selects TRBD2, and the lack of DNA leaves this call unchecked. The CDR3 runs 16 residues. Germline V lookup: CDR1 ENHRY, CDR2 SYGVKD. This CDR3 reads CAISDIGSGSLETQYF.

The V gene is TRBV29-1, the J gene TRBJ2-5. The V gene's germline CDR1 is SQVTM and CDR2 ANQGSEA. This CDR3 has 13 amino acids. The CDR3 is CSVDSISQETQYF.

V and J are TRBV7-8 and TRBJ2-5. This CDR3 is built from 17 residues. CDR1 and CDR2 (germline): SGHVS, FQNEAQ. Here the CDR3 reads CASSDRHPDPYQETQYF.

V gene TRBV28 combines with J gene TRBJ2-1. Germline-derived CDR1 and CDR2 are MDHEN and SYDVKM. The CDR3 spans 12 residues. The CDR3 loop is CASSFTYNEQFF.

The chain carries TRBV28 and TRBJ2-7; the D call from TCRdb, TRBD2, cannot be confirmed without DNA. Germline V gives CDR1 MDHEN, CDR2 SYDVKM. This CDR3 is built from 15 residues. CDR3 region: CASSTPGTRYYEQYF.

This chain uses TRBV12-3 or TRBV12-4 with TRBJ2-7; TCRdb reports TRBD1, a call that lacks DNA to check it against. The CDR3 consists of 19 residues. This chain's CDR3 is CASSLSGGWTGRSTYEQYF.

The chain carries TRBV7-9 and TRBJ2-5; TCRdb's assignment of TRBD2 cannot be checked, as there is no DNA. Germline V gives CDR1 SEHNR, CDR2 FQNEAQ (reference sequence). This CDR3 is built from 15 residues. CDR3 protein: CASSASSGRGETQYF. Looking up the rest from reference TRBV7-9 and TRBJ2-5 gives the full variable domain: DTGVSQNPRHKITKRGQNVTFRCDPISEHNRLYWYRQTLGQGPEFLTYFQNEAQLEKSRLLSDRFSAERPKGSFSTLEIQRTEQGDSAMYLCASSASSGRGETQYFGPGTRLLVL.

V and J are TRBV12-3 or TRBV12-4 and TRBJ2-7; there is no DNA to check the TCRdb D call of TRBD2. This CDR3 has 13 amino acids. The CDR3 loop reads CASTLGHSYEQYF.

The V call is TRBV29-1, the J call TRBJ2-7. The CDR3 is made up of 13 amino acids. CDR1 and CDR2 (germline): SQVTM, ANQGSEA. The CDR3 reads CSVEEELSDEQYF.

The chain is built from TRBV10-3 and TRBJ2-7. Germline assignment: CDR1 ENHRY and CDR2 SYGVKD. This CDR3 comprises 14 residues. CDR3 region: CAISDPTDPYEQYF.

J is TRBJ2-7 and V is TRBV28; TCRdb selects TRBD1, and the lack of DNA leaves this call unchecked. CDR3 length equals 16 residues. Germline lookup yields CDR1 MDHEN and CDR2 SYDVKM. The chain's CDR3 is CASSPLGSGSSYEQYF.

V usage is TRBV25-1 and J usage is TRBJ1-1. Germline V CDR1 and CDR2: MGHDK, SYGVNS. The CDR3 consists of 14 residues. CDR3 region: CASSERGGYTEAFF.

V usage is TRBV14 and J usage is TRBJ2-7. Germline CDR1 and CDR2: SGHDN and FVKESK. This CDR3 spans 14 amino acids. The CDR3: CASSQVAVNYEQYF.

The chain couples TRBV20-1 to TRBJ1-1. Germline V lookup: CDR1 DFQATT, CDR2 SNEGSKA (reference sequence). This CDR3 is built from 13 residues. The CDR3 spells CSAPSSGTGEAFF.

The V and J genes are TRBV29-1 and TRBJ1-1; TCRdb indicates TRBD1, and absent DNA this call remains unverified. The germline V gene has CDR1 SQVTM and CDR2 ANQGSEA. The CDR3 covers 11 residues. Here the CDR3 reads CSATLTGEAFF.

The V call is TRBV12-3 or TRBV12-4, the J call TRBJ2-1; TCRdb's D gene call, TRBD2, goes unchecked for lack of DNA. The CDR3 loop spans 14 amino acids. This CDR3 is CASSRGGGWDEQFF.